Shown below are 3 T cell receptor beta chains from a single sample sequenced in a study of blood T cell repertoires in COVID-19. The data were produced by immunoSEQ multiplex PCR, yet TCRdb's version contains in-frame clones alone and is incomplete. The sample shows 60,000 to 75,000 clones, around 88% of them seen only once. Sequences were obtained from peripheral blood. All receptors derive from a human donor in a cohort sampled during active COVID-19.

The V call is TRBV7-9, the J call TRBJ2-7, with 9 bases identical to TRBD1. The CDR3 extends over 14 amino acids. Germline CDR1 reads SEHNR; CDR2 reads FQNEAQ (reference sequence). V was pared by 6 bases and J by 5 bases, with 8 bases of the junction left unmatched. CDR3 nucleotide sequence: TGTGCCAGCAGTTCGGACAGGGGAAGAAACGAGCAGTACTTC. Its protein product is CASSSDRGRNEQYF.

V gene TRBV10-2 combines with J gene TRBJ1-2; D gene uncertain. V was shortened by 4 bases and J by 8 bases, with 11 bases between the two germline ends. Germline loops: CDR1 WSHSY, CDR2 SAAADI. There are 12 residues in the CDR3. This CDR3 is CASSVGPEGYTF. As DNA, the CDR3 is TGCGCCAGCAGTGTTGGTCCCGAGGGCTACACCTTC.

This chain links TRBV2 with TRBJ2-3; D remains unclear. This CDR3 comprises 13 residues. Trimming stripped 1 base from V and 3 bases from J, with 5 bases between. Germline V gives CDR1 SNHLY, CDR2 FYNNEI. The CDR3 region is CASSEDRTDTQYF. Written as DNA, the CDR3 is TGTGCCAGCAGTGAAGACAGAACAGATACGCAGTATTTT.